The 5 T cell receptor beta chains in this list originate from one sample, sequenced in a study of blood T cell repertoires in COVID-19. Method: immunoSEQ multiplex PCR; TCRdb's copy keeps in-frame clones and lacks some. Found here are about half a million clones, about 91% of them singletons; the top ten hold roughly 0.92%. The source material was peripheral blood. The receptors stem from a man between 18 and 35 years old with COVID-19, enrolled during active disease.

This chain links TRBV19 with TRBJ2-3, with D maybe TRBD2 (5 bases). Between the trimmed V and J ends, which lost 5 bases and 0 bases, there was a span of 6 bases. This CDR3 has 13 residues. Germline CDR1 is LNHDA and CDR2 is SQIVND (reference sequence). CDR3 residues: CASSAGSTDTQYF. In nucleotides, the CDR3 is TGTGCCAGTAGTGCGGGCAGCACAGATACGCAGTATTTT.

The chain employs TRBV7-9 and TRBJ2-4, with 9 bases lining up with TRBD2. The germline CDR1 and CDR2 sequences are SEHNR and FQNEAQ (reference sequence). The trim removed 3 bases at V and 1 base at J, leaving 10 bases unmatched. This CDR3 region has 18 residues. CDR3 region: CASSFPPPSGGAKNIQYF. DNA for the CDR3: TGTGCCAGCAGCTTTCCTCCCCCCAGCGGGGGGGCCAAAAACATTCAGTACTTC. Combining the CDR3 with reference TRBV7-9 and TRBJ2-4 gives the whole variable domain DTGVSQNPRHKITKRGQNVTFRCDPISEHNRLYWYRQTLGQGPEFLTYFQNEAQLEKSRLLSDRFSAERPKGSFSTLEIQRTEQGDSAMYLCASSFPPPSGGAKNIQYFGAGTRLSVL.

The rearrangement uses TRBV7-7 and TRBJ2-7; D perhaps matches TRBD2 (5 bases). From germline, CDR1 is SSHAT and CDR2 FNYEAQ (reference sequence). The V end was cut by 1 base, the J end by 4 bases, with 5 bases between. This CDR3 spans 12 amino acids. CDR3 DNA: TGTGCCAGCAGCTTAGAGCGGTACGAGCAGTACTTC. This codes for CASSLERYEQYF.

This clone has just one count. The J gene is TRBJ2-6, the V gene TRBV19; 7 positions match TRBD1. Germline V gene data show CDR1 as LNHDA and CDR2 as SQIVND (reference sequence). The junction had 5 bases not matched to a gene; V was cut back by 8 bases and J by 1 base. The CDR3 has 15 amino acids. The DNA of the CDR3 is TGTGCCAGTCATACAGGGGTTTCTGGGGCCAACGTCCTGACTTTC. Protein sequence: CASHTGVSGANVLTF.

This CDR3 reads CASTKADYNSPLHF. The CDR3 region has the DNA TGTGCCAGCACCAAGGCAGACTATAATTCACCCCTCCACTTT. The J gene is TRBJ1-6, the V gene TRBV7-9; no reliable D call. Germline V gene data show CDR1 as SEHNR and CDR2 as FQNEAQ (reference sequence). The CDR3 contains 14 residues. Trimming cost V 7 bases and J 3 bases, with 10 bases left between them.